Given below is one T cell receptor (beta chain) in context. Other DNA sequences in the same sample also yield this CDR3. The sample originates from a study of blood T cell repertoires in COVID-19. The assay was immunoSEQ multiplex PCR, and TCRdb's table has in-frame clones only and misses some. The sample consists of about 200,000 clones, about 85% of them appearing once. V was cut by 6 bases and J by 0 bases, with 6 bases left in between. The CDR3 is 14 residues long. Germline V gene lookup returns CDR1 MNHEY and CDR2 SMNVEV (reference sequence). Sequenced input: peripheral blood. This receptor was identified in a woman older than 75 with acute or convalescent COVID-19. The chain uses TRBV27 and TRBJ2-6; D remains unclear. The CDR3 DNA follows: TGTGCCAGCAGCCCACACTCTGGGGCCAACGTCCTGACTTTC. This codes for CASSPHSGANVLTF.